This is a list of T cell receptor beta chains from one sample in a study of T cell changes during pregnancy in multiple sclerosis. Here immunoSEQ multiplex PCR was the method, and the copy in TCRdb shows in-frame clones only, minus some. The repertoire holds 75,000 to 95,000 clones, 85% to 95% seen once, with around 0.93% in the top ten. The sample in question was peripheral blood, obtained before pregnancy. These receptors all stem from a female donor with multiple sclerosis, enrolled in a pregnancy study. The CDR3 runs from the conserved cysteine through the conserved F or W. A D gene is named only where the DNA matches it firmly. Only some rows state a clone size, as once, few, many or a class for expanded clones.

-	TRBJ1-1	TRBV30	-	CAWRRENTEAFF	TGTGCCTGGAGGCGGGAGAACACTGAAGCTTTCTTT
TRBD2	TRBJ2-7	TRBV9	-	CASSPGGLAYEQYF	TGTGCCAGCAGCCCCGGGGGACTAGCCTACGAGCAGTACTTC
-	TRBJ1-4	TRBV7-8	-	CASSLLGQLLGGKLFF	TGTGCCAGCAGCTTGCTCGGACAGCTGCTTGGGGGAAAACTGTTTTTT
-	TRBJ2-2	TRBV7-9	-	CASSSTGTPDLELFF	TGTGCCAGCAGCTCAACCGGGACTCCTGACCTGGAGCTGTTTTTT
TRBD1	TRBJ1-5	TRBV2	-	CASRPGGTNQPQHF	TGTGCCAGCAGACCAGGGGGCACGAATCAGCCCCAGCATTTT
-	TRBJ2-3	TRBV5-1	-	CASSFGQYTDTQYF	TGCGCCAGCAGCTTCGGACAGTACACAGATACGCAGTATTTT
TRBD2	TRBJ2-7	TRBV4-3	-	CASSQDPLVGGAYEQYF	TGCGCCAGCAGCCAAGATCCACTAGTCGGGGGGGCCTACGAGCAGTACTTC
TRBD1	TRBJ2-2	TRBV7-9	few	CATRGQGTNTGELFF	TGTGCCACGAGGGGACAGGGGACGAACACCGGGGAGCTGTTTTTT
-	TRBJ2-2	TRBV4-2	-	CASSQGVGGETGELFF	TGTGCCAGCAGCCAAGGGGTAGGGGGAGAAACCGGGGAGCTGTTTTTT
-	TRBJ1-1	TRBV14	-	CASSQVAGVDFEAFF	TGTGCCAGCAGCCAAGTAGCCGGGGTGGACTTTGAAGCTTTCTTT
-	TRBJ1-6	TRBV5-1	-	CASSLFGSDYNSPLHF	TGCGCCAGCAGCTTGTTCGGGTCAGACTATAATTCACCCCTCCACTTT
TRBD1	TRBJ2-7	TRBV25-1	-	CASSAPGQLFYEQYF	TGTGCCAGCAGCGCTCCGGGACAGCTATTCTACGAGCAGTACTTC
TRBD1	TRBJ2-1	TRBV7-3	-	CASSSPETGGRATSYNEQFF	TGTGCCAGCAGTTCTCCTGAGACAGGGGGAAGAGCAACCTCCTACAATGAGCAGTTCTTC
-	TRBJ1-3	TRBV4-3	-	CASSQDFIASGNTIYF	TGCGCCAGCAGCCAAGATTTCATAGCTTCTGGAAACACCATATATTTT
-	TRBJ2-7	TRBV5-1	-	CASSLGDGGPYEQYF	TGCGCCAGCAGCTTGGGGGACGGGGGTCCCTACGAGCAGTACTTC
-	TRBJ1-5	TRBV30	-	CAWGRGDQPQHF	TGTGCCTGGGGGCGGGGGGATCAGCCCCAGCATTTT
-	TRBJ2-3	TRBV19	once	CASGGGLSPGTQYF	TGTGCCAGTGGCGGTGGACTATCTCCCGGTACGCAGTATTTT
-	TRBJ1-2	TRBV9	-	CASSAGYGYTF	TGTGCCAGCAGCGCCGGCTATGGCTACACCTTC
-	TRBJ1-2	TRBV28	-	CASSLGALLYYGYTF	TGTGCCAGCAGCTTGGGGGCCCTTCTGTACTATGGCTACACCTTC
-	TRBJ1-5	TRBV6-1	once	CASSEDRLRSQPQHF	TGTGCCAGCAGTGAAGACAGGCTCCGGAGCCAGCCCCAGCATTTT
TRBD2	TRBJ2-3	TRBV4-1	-	CASSQGSSGSGASTDTQYF	TGCGCCAGCAGCCAAGGTTCTTCCGGTAGCGGGGCTAGCACAGATACGCAGTATTTT
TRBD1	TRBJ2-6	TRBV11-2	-	CASSPRTGGRSGANVLTF	TGTGCCAGCAGCCCGCGGACAGGGGGCAGATCTGGGGCCAACGTCCTGACTTTC
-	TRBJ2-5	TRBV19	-	CASSPPGQETQYF	TGTGCCAGTAGTCCCCCGGGGCAAGAGACCCAGTACTTC
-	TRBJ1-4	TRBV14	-	CASSRPSGKLFF	TGTGCCAGCAGCCGGCCCTCGGGAAAACTGTTTTTT
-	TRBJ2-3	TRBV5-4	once	CASSLAVGGRGDTQYF	TGTGCCAGCAGCTTGGCGGTGGGGGGGCGGGGAGATACGCAGTATTTT
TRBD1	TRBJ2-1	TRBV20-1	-	CSARGQGEQFF	TGCAGTGCTAGGGGACAGGGAGAGCAGTTCTTC
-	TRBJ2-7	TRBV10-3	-	CAAGGGREPYEQYF	TGTGCCGCCGGCGGTGGCAGAGAACCCTACGAGCAGTACTTC
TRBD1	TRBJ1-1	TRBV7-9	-	CASSRTGRNTEAFF	TGTGCCAGCAGCCGGACAGGTCGTAACACTGAAGCTTTCTTT
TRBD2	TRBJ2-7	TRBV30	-	CAWSVAGTYEQYF	TGTGCCTGGAGTGTAGCGGGGACCTACGAGCAGTACTTC
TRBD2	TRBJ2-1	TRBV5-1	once	CASSRSLAGGPNEQFF	TGCGCCAGCAGTCGGAGTCTAGCGGGAGGGCCGAATGAGCAGTTCTTC
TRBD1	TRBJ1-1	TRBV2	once	CASSGAGGAFF	TGTGCCAGCAGTGGGGCAGGGGGAGCTTTCTTT
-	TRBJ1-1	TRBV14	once	CASSQVGGTEAFF	TGTGCCAGCAGCCAAGTGGGGGGCACTGAAGCTTTCTTT
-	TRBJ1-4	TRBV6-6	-	CASSYSLPGAREKLFF	TGTGCCAGCAGTTATTCGCTGCCAGGGGCGAGAGAAAAACTGTTTTTT
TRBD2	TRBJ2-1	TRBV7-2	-	CASSSYSGRVSNEQFF	TGTGCCAGCAGCTCATATAGCGGGAGGGTTTCCAATGAGCAGTTCTTC
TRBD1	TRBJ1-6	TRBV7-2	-	CASSLGGWDRGNSPLHF	TGTGCCAGCAGCTTAGGGGGGTGGGACAGGGGGAATTCACCCCTCCACTTT
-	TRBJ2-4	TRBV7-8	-	CASSVQGTKNIQYF	TGTGCCAGCAGCGTACAGGGTACCAAAAACATTCAGTACTTC
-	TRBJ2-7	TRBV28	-	CASREGHSYEQYF	TGTGCCAGCAGAGAGGGCCACTCCTACGAGCAGTACTTC
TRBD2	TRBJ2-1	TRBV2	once	CASRLLAGGPNEQFF	TGTGCCAGCAGGTTGCTAGCGGGAGGGCCCAATGAGCAGTTCTTC
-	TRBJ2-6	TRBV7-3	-	CASSFQGSGANVLTF	TGTGCCAGCAGCTTTCAGGGGTCTGGGGCCAACGTCCTGACTTTC
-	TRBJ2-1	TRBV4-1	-	CASSHSNGGATGQFF	TGCGCCAGCAGCCACTCCAACGGCGGGGCGACGGGCCAGTTCTTC
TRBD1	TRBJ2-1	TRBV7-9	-	CASSLQGAFDEQFF	TGTGCCAGCAGCTTACAGGGGGCTTTCGATGAGCAGTTCTTC
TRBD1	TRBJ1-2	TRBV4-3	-	CASSRGTGLLDGYTF	TGCGCCAGCAGCCGAGGGACAGGGCTCCTTGATGGCTACACCTTC
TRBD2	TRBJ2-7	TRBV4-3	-	CASSQDSGGSSYEQYF	TGCGCCAGCAGCCAAGATAGCGGGGGGTCTTCCTACGAGCAGTACTTC
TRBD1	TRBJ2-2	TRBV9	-	CASSSRTGHTGELFF	TGTGCCAGCAGCTCAAGGACAGGACACACCGGGGAGCTGTTTTTT
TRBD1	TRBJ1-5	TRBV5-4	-	CASGKTGTGIGDQPQHF	TGTGCCAGCGGGAAAACCGGGACAGGGATTGGCGATCAGCCCCAGCATTTT
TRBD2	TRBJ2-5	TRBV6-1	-	CASSEWRGFQETQYF	TGTGCCAGCAGTGAATGGCGGGGGTTCCAAGAGACCCAGTACTTC
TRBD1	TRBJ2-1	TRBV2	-	CASSGQGSYNEQFF	TGTGCCAGCAGTGGACAGGGCTCCTACAATGAGCAGTTCTTC